The rows below give T cell receptor beta chains drawn from one sample of a study of blood T cell repertoires in COVID-19. Measured with immunoSEQ multiplex PCR; TCRdb has only the in-frame clones, and not every one. The data contain some 65,000 clones, 90% of them singletons. The material sequenced was peripheral blood. The receptors come from a man in his sixties with acute or convalescent COVID-19. Both conserved end residues are part of each CDR3. A D gene is named only where the DNA matches it firmly.

D	V	J	DNA	CDR3
TRBD1	TRBV29-1	TRBJ2-7	TGCAGCGTTCTCCCCCTACAGGGGGGTTTGAACGAGCAGTACTTC	CSVLPLQGGLNEQYF
TRBD1	TRBV2	TRBJ1-6	TGTGCCAGCAGTCGGGACAGCTCCTATAATTCACCCCTCCACTTT	CASSRDSSYNSPLHF
TRBD1	TRBV12-5	TRBJ2-3	TGTGCTAGTGGTCCCGGGACAGGGGGCTCAGTCGGCACAGATACGCAGTATTTT	CASGPGTGGSVGTDTQYF
TRBD2	TRBV2	TRBJ2-3	TGTGCCAGCAGCCGACCGGGACTAGCGGGGGGGCACGGTACGCAGTATTTT	CASSRPGLAGGHGTQYF
TRBD1	TRBV5-8	TRBJ2-2	TGTGCCAGCATGACAGGGGCGGTCGGAAACACCGGGGAGCTGTTTTTT	CASMTGAVGNTGELFF
-	TRBV9	TRBJ1-1	TGTGCCAGCAGCTCAGGTGGCGACCCGGCCACTGAAGCTTTCTTT	CASSSGGDPATEAFF
-	TRBV18	TRBJ1-4	TGTGCCAGCAAGCCCCAGGGCACAACTAATGAAAAACTGTTTTTT	CASKPQGTTNEKLFF
-	TRBV11-3	TRBJ1-1	TGTGCCAGCAGCTTAGGGGGACATGTGAACACTGAAGCTTTCTTT	CASSLGGHVNTEAFF
TRBD1	TRBV5-3	TRBJ1-1	TGTGCCAGAAGCTATAGGGACAGGGGGCTTTTGGTAGACGTGGAAGCTTTCTTT	CARSYRDRGLLVDVEAFF
-	TRBV3-1/TRBV3-2	TRBJ1-4	TGTGCCAGCAGGCCCCCGGGGGGAAGTACTAATGAAAAACTGTTTTTT	CASRPPGGSTNEKLFF
TRBD2	TRBV27	TRBJ2-1	TGTGCCAGCAGTTTACGGGGCGGGGGGGGTGCCTACAATGAGCAGTTCTTC	CASSLRGGGGAYNEQFF
-	TRBV19	TRBJ2-1	TGTGCCAGTAGTAGGCAGGTAATGAATGAGCAGTTCTTC	CASSRQVMNEQFF
-	TRBV2	TRBJ2-2	TGTGCCAGCAGTGAGGCTGGGAGGACCGCCGGGGAGCTGTTTTTT	CASSEAGRTAGELFF
-	TRBV21-1	TRBJ1-2	TGTGCCAGCAGCGCCCGACTGCTCGGGGAGTACTATGGCTACACCTTC	CASSARLLGEYYGYTF
TRBD1	TRBV14	TRBJ2-5	TGTGCCAGCAGCCAAGACCTGGGACAGGGTAGGGAGACCCAGTACTTC	CASSQDLGQGRETQYF